Listed below are T cell receptor beta chains from one sample, sequenced in a study of T-cell memory formation after mild COVID-19. One entry per CDR3 protein results from TCRdb running MiXCR on the 5' RACE reads. The sample yields 280,000 or so distinct CDR3 sequences, approximately 7.6% seen once. Sequenced: PBMCs or a T cell subset sorted from them (not recorded which). These receptors all come from a man in his late teens or twenties who had mild COVID-19 (a few samples of this study predate the infection). Cell type and time point are not known. CDR3s include the opening cysteine and the closing phenylalanine or tryptophan. D genes are given only for firm matches. Clone size, where shown, is once, few, many, or a class for clones that have expanded.

v_gene,j_gene,abundance,d_gene,CDR3nt,CDR3aa
TRBV20-1,TRBJ2-2,NA,NA,TGCAGTGCATCCCAGGGAAACACCGGGGAGCTGTTTTTT,CSASQGNTGELFF
TRBV7-3,TRBJ2-1,NA,TRBD2,TGTGCCAGCAGCCAAAGCGGGGCCTCTTACAATGAGCAGTTCTTC,CASSQSGASYNEQFF
TRBV9,TRBJ2-1,many,NA,TGTGCCAGCAGCGAAAACAATGAGCAGTTCTTC,CASSENNEQFF
TRBV6-5,TRBJ1-5,NA,NA,TGTGCCAGCAGTTCTGGGGGGGTACAGCCCCAGCATTTT,CASSSGGVQPQHF
TRBV5-6,TRBJ2-1,many,NA,TGTGCCAGCAGCTCGGGATTCAGCTCCTACAATGAGCAGTTCTTC,CASSSGFSSYNEQFF
TRBV4-3,TRBJ1-2,many,TRBD1,TGCGCCAGCAGCCAAGAAGGACAGGGCTATGGCTACACCTTC,CASSQEGQGYGYTF
TRBV14,TRBJ1-4,few,NA,TGTGCCAGCAGCCACCGGTGGCAGTCAACTAATGAAAAACTGTTTTTT,CASSHRWQSTNEKLFF
TRBV12-3/TRBV12-4,TRBJ2-2,many,NA,TGTGCCAGCAGTTTGCTAGACACCGGGGAGCTGTTTTTT,CASSLLDTGELFF
TRBV29-1,TRBJ2-7,few,NA,TGCAGCGTTGCTGAGTCCTACGAGCAGTACTTC,CSVAESYEQYF
TRBV20-1,TRBJ2-1,few,NA,TGCAGTGCTAGAGGTGAAGGGCCTCTCAATGAGCAGTTCTTC,CSARGEGPLNEQFF
TRBV5-6,TRBJ2-5,many,NA,TGTGCCAGCGGAAGAACTTCGGGGACCCAGTACTTC,CASGRTSGTQYF
TRBV25-1,TRBJ2-2,NA,NA,TGTGCCAGCAGGGCCGGGACAAAGAACACCGGGGAGCTGTTTTTT,CASRAGTKNTGELFF
TRBV4-1,TRBJ2-3,few,TRBD1,TGCGCCAGCAGGCATCTTTTCCGGGACAGGGAAAACACAGATACGCAGTATTTT,CASRHLFRDRENTDTQYF
TRBV19,TRBJ1-5,few,NA,TGTGCCAGTGCACAGGTGGTGGATCAGCCCCAGCATTTT,CASAQVVDQPQHF
TRBV7-9,TRBJ2-3,many,TRBD2,TGTGCCAGCAGCTTAGATCTAGCGGGGCGCACAGATACGCAGTATTTT,CASSLDLAGRTDTQYF
TRBV7-2,TRBJ1-5,many,NA,TGTGCCAGCAGCGCAACCAGGGGAAATCAGCCCCAGCATTTT,CASSATRGNQPQHF
TRBV4-2,TRBJ2-6,NA,NA,TGTGCCAGCAGCCAAGAGGCGGGAACTGGGGCCAACGTCCTGACTTTC,CASSQEAGTGANVLTF
TRBV7-9,TRBJ2-7,few,TRBD1,TGTGCCAGCAGCTTAGAGGTTGGACAGGGACCCTACGAGCAGTACTTC,CASSLEVGQGPYEQYF
TRBV5-1,TRBJ2-5,many,NA,TGTGCCAGCAGCTTTGAAGAGACCCAGTACTTC,CASSFEETQYF
TRBV3-2,TRBJ2-5,NA,NA,TGTGCCAGCAGCCGGACAAGTCCAGAGACCCAGTACTTC,CASSRTSPETQYF
TRBV6-5,TRBJ2-3,few,NA,TGTGCCAGCAAGTTTCCCGGGACAGATACGCAGTATTTT,CASKFPGTDTQYF
TRBV9,TRBJ1-2,NA,TRBD1,TGTGCCAGCAGCCCCAAGGACAGGGGCAACTATGGCTACACCTTC,CASSPKDRGNYGYTF
TRBV3-1,TRBJ2-5,few,TRBD2,TGTGCCAGCAGCCAAGAATGGCGGGGGGGGGGCGAGACCCAGTACTTC,CASSQEWRGGGETQYF
TRBV20-1,TRBJ2-5,NA,NA,TGCAGTGCTAGGCGGCTAGCAACAGAGACCCAGTACTTC,CSARRLATETQYF
TRBV6-1,TRBJ1-5,few,NA,TGTGCCAGCAGTGATGGGGGGCAACAGCCCCAGCATTTT,CASSDGGQQPQHF
TRBV5-1,TRBJ2-3,many,NA,TGCGCCAGCAGCCACGATTGGGACACTTCCACAGATACGCAGTATTTT,CASSHDWDTSTDTQYF
TRBV10-3,TRBJ2-3,NA,TRBD2,TGTGCCATCAGTGAGTCGGGGACTAGAACAGATACGCAGTATTTT,CAISESGTRTDTQYF
TRBV7-9,TRBJ2-5,many,TRBD1,TGTGCCAGCAGCGTGGACAGGGTGGAGTCCTTCCGAGAGACCCAGTACTTC,CASSVDRVESFRETQYF
TRBV5-1,TRBJ2-1,many,NA,TGCGCCAGCAGCTTGGAGGCCAGCTTAAGCTCCTACAATGAGCAGTTCTTC,CASSLEASLSSYNEQFF
TRBV20-1,TRBJ2-1,few,TRBD1,TGCAGGGGGACAGGGATCGAAAACTCCTACAATGAGCAGTTCTTC,CRGTGIENSYNEQFF
TRBV7-8,TRBJ1-3,few,NA,TGTGCCAGCAGCCAGAAGGGGTCAGGGTCTGGAAACACCATATATTTT,CASSQKGSGSGNTIYF
TRBV6-5,TRBJ2-5,NA,TRBD2,TGTGCCAGCAGTTACTCGTTATGGTCTGGCGGGGGGGCGAGAGAGACCCAGTACTTC,CASSYSLWSGGGARETQYF
TRBV7-9,TRBJ2-5,many,TRBD2,TGTGCCAGCAGCTTAGGGGCTAGCGGTGAAGAGACCCAGTACTTC,CASSLGASGEETQYF
TRBV15,TRBJ1-2,NA,TRBD1,TGTGCCACCAGCAGAGATCGGGGCAGGGGGCTAGCTAACTATGGCTACACCTTC,CATSRDRGRGLANYGYTF
TRBV7-9,TRBJ2-3,few,TRBD1,TGTGCCAGCAGCTTCTCCAGGGGGCGAACAGATACGCAGTATTTT,CASSFSRGRTDTQYF
TRBV5-8,TRBJ2-7,NA,NA,TGTGCCAGAAGCTTGGGATTGGGCTACGAGCAGTACTTC,CARSLGLGYEQYF
TRBV11-2,TRBJ1-1,NA,NA,TGTGCCAGCAGCCCCAGTAGGGCCCCGAACACTGAAGCTTTCTTT,CASSPSRAPNTEAFF
TRBV5-1,TRBJ2-5,NA,NA,TGCGCCAGCAGCGAAGGAACAGGAGCTCAAGAGACCCAGTACTTC,CASSEGTGAQETQYF
TRBV20-1,TRBJ2-1,few,NA,TGCAGTGCTAGACCTTATGAGCAGTTCTTC,CSARPYEQFF
TRBV20-1,TRBJ1-2,NA,NA,TGCAGTGCTAGCCCTCCTGGGCTGGACTATGGCTACACCTTC,CSASPPGLDYGYTF
TRBV5-1,TRBJ2-1,many,TRBD2,TGCGCCAGCAGCTTTTCTAGCGGGGGGACGTCCTACAATGAGCAGTTCTTC,CASSFSSGGTSYNEQFF